The 5 T cell receptor beta chains in this list originate from one sample, sequenced in a study of CD8+CD57+ T cells in acquired aplastic anemia. Sequenced patients had shown CD8+CD57+ cell expansion by flow cytometry. CDR3 and TCR beta VDJ profiling relied on genomic DNA as the template. TCRdb re-analysed the reads in MiXCR, keeping a single row per CDR3 protein. The repertoire includes under 250,000 distinct CDR3 sequences, 47% of them detected once, and 7% to 9.5% sits in the top ten. Specimen: sorted CD4+, CD8+, or CD8+CD57+ T cells (not recorded which) from PBMCs. These receptors were obtained from a human donor with aplastic anemia.

This clonotype came up a few times. The chain couples TRBV6-4 to TRBJ2-2, with 8 bases that match TRBD1. From germline, CDR1 is MRHNA and CDR2 SNTAGT. CDR3 size: 16 residues. Trimming cost V 0 bases and J 7 bases; bases outside gene matches: 7. The CDR3 spells CASSDSSTGGIGELFF. CDR3 DNA sequence: TGTGCCAGCAGTGACTCGAGTACAGGGGGGATCGGGGAGCTGTTTTTT.

This clonotype was counted at least ten times. The gene calls are TRBV2 and TRBJ2-3; possible D gene TRBD1, 8 bases. V lost 8 bases, J lost 3 bases, and 15 bases lay in between. The CDR3 sequence is 14 residues long. Germline values: CDR1 SNHLY, CDR2 FYNNEI. As DNA, the CDR3 is TGTGCCAGCGGGAACAGGGGGGGTACAGATACGCAGTATTTT. Translation gives CASGNRGGTDTQYF.

Ten or more counts support this clonotype. This chain joins TRBV14 and TRBJ1-3, with D unresolved. This CDR3 contains 16 residues. Trimming took off 2 bases at V and 0 bases at J, with 11 bases between the two ends. Per the germline V gene, CDR1 is SGHDN and CDR2 is FVKESK. For the CDR3, the DNA is TGTGCCAGCAGCCAAAGGGTGAAGAGCTCTGGAAACACCATATATTTT. It codes for CASSQRVKSSGNTIYF. The variable domain in full, completed from reference TRBV14 and TRBJ1-3, reads EAGVTQFPSHSVIEKGQTVTLRCDPISGHDNLYWYRRVMGKEIKFLLHFVKESKQDESGMPNNRFLAERTGGTYSTLKVQPAELEDSGVYFCASSQRVKSSGNTIYFGEGSWLTVV.

At least ten counts were recorded for this clonotype. The chain uses TRBV7-9 and TRBJ1-1, with TRBD1 identical over 9 bases. Germline assignment: CDR1 SEHNR and CDR2 FQNEAQ (reference sequence). There are 16 residues in the CDR3. The V and J ends lost 3 bases and 1 base, in that order; junction bases with no gene match: 6. This CDR3 reads CASSFARGQGNTEAFF. Here the CDR3 DNA reads TGTGCCAGCAGCTTCGCCAGGGGACAGGGGAACACTGAAGCTTTCTTT.

The table lists this clonotype with a few counts. CDR3 sequence (DNA): TGCAGTGCTAGAGACCCCTCGACTAGCGGGAGCTTCTACGAGCAGTACTTC. As protein: CSARDPSTSGSFYEQYF. The chain joins TRBV20-1 to TRBJ2-7, with 12 nucleotides matching TRBD2. This CDR3 comprises 17 residues. Germline values: CDR1 DFQATT, CDR2 SNEGSKA (reference sequence). J was trimmed by 3 bases and V by 0 bases; bases with no gene match: 9.